This note documents a single TCR beta chain sequence. Its antigen is unidentified. The V gene lost 6 bases and the J gene lost 3 bases, with 18 bases spanning the gap. This CDR3 has 15 residues. Per the germline V gene, CDR1 is MDHEN and CDR2 is SYDVKM. These data belong to a study of human T cells and chemical hapten exposure. As for time point: patch test 1, 2 weeks after DPC sensitization. Treatment noted: therapeutic diphenylcyclopropenone sensitization with weekly scalp DPC. Extraction yielded total RNA from whole blood (unfractionated). A single record per CDR3 protein comes from TCRdb applying MiXCR to the RACE reads. The data hold roughly 200,000 distinct CDR3 sequences, with about a fifth observed a single time. General study points: The presence of alopecia in the donors means their immune response may differ from healthy people's.

The specimen comprised whole blood, sampled in connection with sensitization to the hapten diphenylcyclopropenone (DPC). This rearrangement joins TRBV28 to TRBJ2-7; the D gene is possibly TRBD1 (6 bases). The sequence was collected from a woman between 50 and 59 years old with alopecia areata. Some clones in this sample may be carry-over from other donors' samples. The CDR3 DNA follows: TGTGCCAGCAGCCCCCCCGGGACACTGGGCTACGAGCAGTACTTC. Translated: CASSPPGTLGYEQYF.